This T cell receptor beta chain emerged from a study of blood T cell repertoires in COVID-19. Study context: There were acute and convalescent COVID-19 samples, and they came from the United States, Italy and Spain.

In the authors' workflow: The assay estimated nucleated cells by amplifying reference gene primers. TCRdb keeps only in-frame clones here, not all; method: immunoSEQ multiplex PCR. V and J calls and clone size are copied from that table; D and trimming were computed from the DNA. The top ten hold 6% to 8% of the sample, which has roughly 220,000 clones, 75% to 85% seen once. Patients of the Seattle cohort, enrolled during active infection, were followed longitudinally. The V and J ends lost 6 bases and 3 bases, in that order; junction bases with no gene match: 3. Germline V lookup: CDR1 SNHLY, CDR2 FYNNEI. This CDR3 contains 14 residues.

This TCR came from a woman of 80 years or more with COVID-19, enrolled during active disease. Sequencing was performed on peripheral blood. The J gene is TRBJ2-2, the V gene TRBV2; 8 nucleotides agree with TRBD1. The CDR3 nucleotides read TGTGCCAGCAGGCCGGACAGGGACACCGGGGAGCTGTTTTTT. Its protein product is CASRPDRDTGELFF.